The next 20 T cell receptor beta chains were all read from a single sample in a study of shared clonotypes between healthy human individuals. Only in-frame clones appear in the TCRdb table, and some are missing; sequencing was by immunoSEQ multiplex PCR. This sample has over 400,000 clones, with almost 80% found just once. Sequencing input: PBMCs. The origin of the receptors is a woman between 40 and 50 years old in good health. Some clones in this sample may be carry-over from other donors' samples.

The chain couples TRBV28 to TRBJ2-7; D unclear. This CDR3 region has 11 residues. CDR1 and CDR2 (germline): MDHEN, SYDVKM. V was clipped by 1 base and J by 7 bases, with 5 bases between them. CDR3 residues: CASSLFREQYF. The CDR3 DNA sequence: TGTGCCAGCAGTTTATTCCGGGAGCAGTACTTC. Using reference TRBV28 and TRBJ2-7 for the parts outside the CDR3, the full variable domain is DVKVTQSSRYLVKRTGEKVFLECVQDMDHENMFWYRQDPGLGLRLIYFSYDVKMKEKGDIPEGYSVSREKKERFSLILESASTNQTSMYLCASSLFREQYFGPGTRLTVT.

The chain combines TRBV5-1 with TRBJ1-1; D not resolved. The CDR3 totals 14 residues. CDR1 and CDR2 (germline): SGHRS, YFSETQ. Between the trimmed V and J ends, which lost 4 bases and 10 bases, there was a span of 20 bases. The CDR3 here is CASSAQTDTGRAFF. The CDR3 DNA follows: TGCGCCAGCAGCGCCCAAACCGACACCGGTAGAGCTTTCTTT.

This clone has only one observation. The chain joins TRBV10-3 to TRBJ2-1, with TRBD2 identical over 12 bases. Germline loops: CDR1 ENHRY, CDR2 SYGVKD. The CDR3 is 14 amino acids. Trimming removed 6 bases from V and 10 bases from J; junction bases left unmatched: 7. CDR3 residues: CAISPGLAGSEQFF. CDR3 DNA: TGTGCCATCAGCCCCGGACTAGCGGGAAGCGAGCAGTTCTTC.

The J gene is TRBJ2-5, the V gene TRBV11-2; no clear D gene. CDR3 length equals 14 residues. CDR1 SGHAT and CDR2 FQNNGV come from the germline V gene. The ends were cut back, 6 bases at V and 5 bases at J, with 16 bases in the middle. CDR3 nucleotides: TGTGCCAGCAGTGTGGGTCACGGTATGGAGACCCAGTACTTC. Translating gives CASSVGHGMETQYF.

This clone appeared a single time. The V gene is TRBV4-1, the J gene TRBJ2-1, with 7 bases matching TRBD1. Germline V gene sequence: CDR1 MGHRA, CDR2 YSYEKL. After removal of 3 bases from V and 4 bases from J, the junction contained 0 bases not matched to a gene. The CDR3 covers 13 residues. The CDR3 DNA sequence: TGCGCCAGCAGCCAGACAGGGTACAATGAGCAGTTCTTC. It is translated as CASSQTGYNEQFF.

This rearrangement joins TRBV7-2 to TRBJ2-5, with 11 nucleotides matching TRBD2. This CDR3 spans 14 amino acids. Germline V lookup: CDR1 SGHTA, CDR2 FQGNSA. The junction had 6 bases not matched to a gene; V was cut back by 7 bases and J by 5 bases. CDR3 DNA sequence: TGTGCCAGCACCCCTAGCGGGAGGATGGAGACCCAGTACTTC. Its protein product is CASTPSGRMETQYF. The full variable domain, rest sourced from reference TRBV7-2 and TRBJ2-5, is GAGVSQSPSNKVTEKGKDVELRCDPISGHTALYWYRQSLGQGLEFLIYFQGNSAPDKSGLPSDRFSAERTGGSVSTLTIQRTQQEDSAVYLCASTPSGRMETQYFGPGTRLLVL.

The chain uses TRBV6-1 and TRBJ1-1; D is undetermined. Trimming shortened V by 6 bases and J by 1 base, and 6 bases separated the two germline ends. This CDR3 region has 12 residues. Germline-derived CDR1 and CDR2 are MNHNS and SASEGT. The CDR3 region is CASRWRNTEAFF. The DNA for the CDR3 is TGTGCCAGCAGGTGGAGGAACACTGAAGCTTTCTTT.

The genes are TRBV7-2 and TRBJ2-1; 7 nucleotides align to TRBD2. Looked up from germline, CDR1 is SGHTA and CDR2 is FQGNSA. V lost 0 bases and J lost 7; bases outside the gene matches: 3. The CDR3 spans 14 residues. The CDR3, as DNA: TGTGCCAGCAGCTTAGCGGGAGGGCCAAATGAGCAGTTCTTC. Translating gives CASSLAGGPNEQFF. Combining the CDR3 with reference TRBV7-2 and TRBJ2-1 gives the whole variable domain GAGVSQSPSNKVTEKGKDVELRCDPISGHTALYWYRQSLGQGLEFLIYFQGNSAPDKSGLPSDRFSAERTGGSVSTLTIQRTQQEDSAVYLCASSLAGGPNEQFFGPGTRLTVL.

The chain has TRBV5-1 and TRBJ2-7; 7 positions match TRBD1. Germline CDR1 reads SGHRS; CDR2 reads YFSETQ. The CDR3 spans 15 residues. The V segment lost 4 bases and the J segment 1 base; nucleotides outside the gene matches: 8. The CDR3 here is CASSEGDRLSYEQYF. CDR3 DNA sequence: TGCGCCAGCAGCGAAGGGGACAGACTTTCCTACGAGCAGTACTTC.

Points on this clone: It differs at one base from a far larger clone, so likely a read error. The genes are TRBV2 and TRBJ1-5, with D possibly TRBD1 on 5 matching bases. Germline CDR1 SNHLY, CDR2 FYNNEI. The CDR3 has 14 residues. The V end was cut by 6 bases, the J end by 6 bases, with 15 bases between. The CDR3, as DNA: TGTGCCAGCAGCACGGGGGGGGAGGCTCAGCCCCAGCATTTT. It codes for CASSTGGEAQPQHF.

In DNA, the CDR3 is TGCGCCAGCAGCTTTGAGGGGGCCTCTGAAGCTTTCTTT. It yields the protein CASSFEGASEAFF. This rearrangement joins TRBV5-1 to TRBJ1-1, with 7 positions matching TRBD1. This CDR3 has 13 residues. V was clipped by 2 bases and J by 6 bases; unmatched bases: 4. From germline, CDR1 is SGHRS and CDR2 YFSETQ.

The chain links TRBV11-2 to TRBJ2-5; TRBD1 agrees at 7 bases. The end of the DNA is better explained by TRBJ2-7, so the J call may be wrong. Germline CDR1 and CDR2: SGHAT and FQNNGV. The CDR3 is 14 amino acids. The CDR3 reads CASSSTGVGYEQYF. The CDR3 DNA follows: TGTGCCAGCAGCTCCACAGGGGTTGGCTACGAGCAGTACTTC.

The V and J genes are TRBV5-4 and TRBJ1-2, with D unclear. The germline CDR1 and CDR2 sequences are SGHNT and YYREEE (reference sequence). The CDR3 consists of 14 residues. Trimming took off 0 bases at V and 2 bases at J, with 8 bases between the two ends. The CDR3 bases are TGTGCCAGCAGCTTGGTGGTCAAAAACTATGGCTACACCTTC. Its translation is CASSLVVKNYGYTF.

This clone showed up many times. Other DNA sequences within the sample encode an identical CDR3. DNA of the CDR3: TGTGCCTGGAGTGTACTCAGGGGCTCCTACGAGCAGTACTTC. Protein product: CAWSVLRGSYEQYF. The V gene is TRBV30, the J gene TRBJ2-5; tentative D call: TRBD1 (6 bases). Gene TRBJ2-7 matches the end of the DNA better, so the J call may be wrong. Per germline, CDR1 GTSNPN and CDR2 SVGIG (reference sequence). This CDR3 region has 14 residues.

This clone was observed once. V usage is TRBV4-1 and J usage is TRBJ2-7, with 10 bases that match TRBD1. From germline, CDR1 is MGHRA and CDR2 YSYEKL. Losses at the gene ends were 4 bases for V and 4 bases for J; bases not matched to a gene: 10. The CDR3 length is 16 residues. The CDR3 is CASSRPSRDRGYEQYF. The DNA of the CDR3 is TGCGCCAGCAGCCGCCCATCCCGGGACAGGGGTTACGAGCAGTACTTC.

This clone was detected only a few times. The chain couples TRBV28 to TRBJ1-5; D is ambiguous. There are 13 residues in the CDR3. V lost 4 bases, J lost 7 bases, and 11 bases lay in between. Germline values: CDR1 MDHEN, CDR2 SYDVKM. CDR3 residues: CASSYSWVQPQHF. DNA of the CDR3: TGTGCCAGCAGTTACTCATGGGTCCAGCCCCAGCATTTT.

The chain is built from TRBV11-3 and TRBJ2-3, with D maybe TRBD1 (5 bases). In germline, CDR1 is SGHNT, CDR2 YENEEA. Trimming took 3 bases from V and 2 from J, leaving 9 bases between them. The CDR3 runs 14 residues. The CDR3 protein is CASSLGRATDTQYF. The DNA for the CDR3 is TGTGCCAGCAGCTTGGGCAGGGCCACAGATACGCAGTATTTT.

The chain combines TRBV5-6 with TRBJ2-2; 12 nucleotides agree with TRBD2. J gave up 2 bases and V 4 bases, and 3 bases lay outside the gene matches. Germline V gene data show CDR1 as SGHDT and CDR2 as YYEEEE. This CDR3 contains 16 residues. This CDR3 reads CASSETSGSNTGELFF. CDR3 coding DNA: TGTGCCAGCAGCGAGACTAGCGGGAGTAACACCGGGGAGCTGTTTTTT.

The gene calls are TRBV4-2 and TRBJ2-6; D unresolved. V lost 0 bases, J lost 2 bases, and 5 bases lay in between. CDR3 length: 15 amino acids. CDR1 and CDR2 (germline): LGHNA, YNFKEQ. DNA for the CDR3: TGTGCCAGCAGCCAAGATGGAGCTGGGGCCAACGTCCTGACTTTC. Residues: CASSQDGAGANVLTF.

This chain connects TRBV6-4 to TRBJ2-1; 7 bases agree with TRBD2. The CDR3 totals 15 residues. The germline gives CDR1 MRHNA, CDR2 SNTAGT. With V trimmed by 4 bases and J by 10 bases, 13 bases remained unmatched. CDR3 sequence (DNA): TGTGCCAGCAGTGGGGCTAGCGGCAGACCGGAGGAGCAGTTCTTC. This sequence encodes CASSGASGRPEEQFF.